This TCR beta chain was obtained from a study of molecular identifiers for immune sequencing clone quantification (dated by TCRdb to between 2017 and 2018). The study in broad terms: In a replicate experiment, RNA from approximately 22,000 or 94,000 naive CD8 T cells was split into five aliquots, four of which were sequenced. CD8 T cells were used in a methods study to benchmark molecular-identifier clustering-based TCR repertoire sequencing (MIDCIRS) and TCR RNA copy counting. Broader findings and caveats from the paper: Spiked-in Jurkat TCR RNA equal to a single cell's worth was reported to be detectable even within one million naive CD8 T cells. When barcode sub-clustering was omitted, TCR diversity was inflated by chimeric consensus sequences, with chimeras reaching as high as 47%. The naive libraries included spiked-in Jurkat TCR RNA (10 copies' worth), and this RNA is not part of the donor repertoire. Around 2.8 recovered TCR RNA copies per cell were obtained by modeling, versus around 9.8 by digital PCR, implying a capture efficiency of approximately 27%. The sizes of highly expanded clones could end up underestimated when identical TCR molecules share a barcode. In CMV-specific effector cells, clones with more than 20 RNA copies contained over 99% of molecules, whereas in naive cells such clones contained under 1% of molecules.

Trimming takes 8 bases off V and 0 bases off J; junction bases not matched to a gene: 19. The CDR3 contains 20 residues, cysteine and phenylalanine counted. Just CDR3 DNA is preserved here, 60 bases in frame from base 1. Per the germline V gene, SGHDN is the CDR1 and FVKESK is the CDR2. Receptors were amplified or captured by PCR. The instrument given in TCRdb is Illumina HiSeq 4000. Bulk TCR libraries were generated as previously described, with the TCR primers listed in Table S5 used. Total RNA was purified with the Qiagen AllPrep DNA/RNA kit. Before any analysis, reads coming from multiple sequencing runs of the same library were combined into one pool. The original pipeline was this. Reads were retained only if their TCR constant sequence matched exactly, and those retained reads were trimmed to 150 nt and grouped according to their 12-nt molecular barcodes. Reads in each barcode group were sub-clustered using a 15% Levenshtein threshold, and a quality-weighted consensus sequence was built for each RNA molecule. Non-functional sequences were removed, as were lower-count sequences one edit away from another. On the basis of fitting two negative binomial distributions, barcode sub-clusters with fewer than 20% of the maximum read count were discarded. TCRdb reprocessed the public reads (quality trimming at Q25 with fastp, clone calling with MiXCR) and kept in-frame beta chains. Rows merge per CDR3 protein into single entries with the most common DNA and genes. TCRdb, rather than the study authors, made the V and J calls. This sample lists about 640,000 distinct CDR3 sequences; nearly 20% were detected once. Jointly, the top ten make up roughly 0.85% of the sample.

Libraries of naive CD8 T cells were generated from about 21,000 to 970,000 sorted cells, with 10%, 30% or 50% of the purified RNA used. Naive CD8 T cells, defined as CD8+CD4-CCR7+CD45RA+, were FACS-sorted into RLT Plus buffer on a BD FACSAria II. To test detection sensitivity, Jurkat RNA equivalent to more than 8 TCR copies was spiked into samples of about 19,000-1,100,000 naive CD8 T cells. Enrichment of CD8 T cells was done with RosetteSep CD8+ T Cell Enrichment Cocktail plus Ficoll-Paque, and ACK red cell lysis came afterward. This clonotype was seen a few times. Its antigen is unknown. No clone much larger than this one lies a single base away; base qualities are absent.

The sequenced sample consisted of naive CD8+ T cells from blood, with Jurkat cell RNA spiked in. The sample's cell subset or site, from its label and the paper: FACS-sorted CD8+CD4-CCR7+CD45RA+ naive T cells. The source is a human donor in good health. Some libraries in this study had Jurkat cell RNA spiked in. The V and J genes are TRBV14 and TRBJ2-5; TRBD2 aligns with 12 central bases. The nucleotide sequence is given as TGTGCCAGCGCATGGAGGCGGGACAGCGGACTAGCGGGGTACCAAGAGACCCAGTACTTC. It specifies CASAWRRDSGLAGYQETQYF.